A single sample gave rise to the 5 T cell receptor beta chains below, sequenced in a study of preoperative IRX-2 immunotherapy in early breast cancer. Treatment specified: preoperative locoregional IRX-2 cytokine immunotherapy. Measured with immunoSEQ multiplex PCR; TCRdb has only the in-frame clones, and not every one. The table shows about 37,000 clones, with 82% occurring only once. The starting material was lymph node tissue, obtained after IRX-2 immunotherapy. The origin of the receptors is a human donor with breast cancer.

The chain employs TRBV7-6 and TRBJ2-7; 10 positions agree with TRBD2. The J segment lost 2 bases and the V segment lost 2 bases, leaving 15 bases of the junction unmatched. The CDR3 totals 19 residues. Germline V lookup: CDR1 SGHVS, CDR2 FNYEAQ. CDR3 loop: CASSLIPKAGGYFTYEQYF. CDR3 coding DNA: TGTGCCAGCAGCTTAATTCCAAAAGCGGGGGGGTACTTCACCTACGAGCAGTACTTC.

V usage is TRBV29-1 and J usage is TRBJ2-1; D not resolved. V gave up 3 bases and J gave up 8 bases, with 14 bases separating them. Germline V gene lookup returns CDR1 SQVTM and CDR2 ANQGSEA. The CDR3 totals 13 residues. The CDR3 reads CSVELPLGYEQFF. CDR3 nucleotide sequence: TGCAGCGTTGAGTTGCCCCTAGGCTATGAGCAGTTCTTC.

Only one count was recorded for this clone. V is TRBV11-3 and J is TRBJ2-7; D is tentatively TRBD1 or TRBD2 (6 bases each). V was cut by 5 bases and J by 0 bases, with 14 bases left in between. CDR1 SGHNT and CDR2 YENEEA come from the germline V gene. The CDR3 consists of 15 residues. CDR3 amino acids: CASSLRTGASYEQYF. CDR3 nucleotides: TGTGCCAGCAGCCTCCGAACGGGGGCCTCCTACGAGCAGTACTTC. Full variable domain (rest looked up from reference TRBV11-3 and TRBJ2-7): EAGVVQSPRYKIIEKKQPVAFWCNPISGHNTLYWYLQNLGQGPELLIRYENEEAVDDSQLPKDRFSAERLKGVDSTLKIQPAELGDSAVYLCASSLRTGASYEQYFGPGTRLTVT.

The genes are TRBV28 and TRBJ1-4, with unresolved D. This CDR3 region has 15 residues. Germline V gene lookup returns CDR1 MDHEN and CDR2 SYDVKM. Trimming took off 8 bases at V and 7 bases at J, with 20 bases between the two ends. CDR3 bases: TGTGCCAGCCTAGGTTTAGAGGGCGAGGGTGAAAAACTGTTTTTT. This codes for CASLGLEGEGEKLFF.

The CDR3 sequence: CASMGQGDRWSTEAFF. CDR3 in DNA: TGTGCCAGCATGGGGCAGGGGGATAGGTGGAGCACTGAAGCTTTCTTT. The chain has TRBV28 and TRBJ1-1; TRBD1 aligns across 7 bases. The V gene's germline CDR1 is MDHEN and CDR2 SYDVKM. V shed 7 bases, J shed 4 bases, and the junction held 15 bases outside the gene matches. This CDR3 comprises 16 residues.